This T cell receptor (beta chain) was profiled in a study of siplizumab effects on memory and regulatory T cells. Libraries were prepared by immunoSEQ multiplex PCR; TCRdb keeps only in-frame clonotypes and omits some of them. The sample has roughly 82,000 clones; approximately 88% are singletons. Study results and caveats: Siplizumab produced a significant reduction in alloreactive sequences that were traceable to unstimulated CD4+ memory cells. Naive T cells apparently outstripped memory cells in diversity and seemed major alloresponse contributors. Proliferating siplizumab-culture Treg suppressive function went unconfirmed. Proliferating clones, CD4+ or CD8+, lacked an assignable naive or memory phenotype in roughly 80-96% of cases.

A note on this clone: Its antigen is currently unknown.

The CDR3 is 14 amino acids. Germline values: CDR1 MNHEY, CDR2 SVGAGI. V lost 7 bases and J lost 2, with 14 bases in between. Sequencing input: Tregs sorted from blood. The TCR comes from a human donor in good health. This chain uses TRBV6-5 with TRBJ1-1, with D unresolved. In DNA, the CDR3 is TGTGCCAGCAACTTCGGGCAGACCAACACTGAAGCTTTCTTT. As protein: CASNFGQTNTEAFF.